The 29 T cell receptor beta chains below come from one sample, sequenced in a study of shared clonotypes between healthy human individuals. This table comes from immunoSEQ multiplex PCR, and its TCRdb copy is limited to in-frame clones, with some not included. Seen here are some 2,400,000 clones, under 97% observed once, and the top ten hold more than 0.1%. Sequenced sample: naive CD4+ T cells sorted from blood. Described subset: CD45RA+ positively selected. Receptor source: a man between 18 and 35 years old in good health.

This chain uses TRBV5-1 with TRBJ2-7; weak D call: TRBD2 (6 bases). With 4 bases removed from V and 2 bases from J, the gap between germline ends came to 10 bases. Germline V CDR1 and CDR2: SGHRS, YFSETQ. The CDR3 spans 13 residues. DNA of the CDR3: TGCGCCAGCAGCCCGGGACTGACCTACGAGCAGTACTTC. It specifies CASSPGLTYEQYF. Based on the CDR3 plus reference TRBV5-1 and TRBJ2-7, the full variable domain is KAGVTQTPRYLIKTRGQQVTLSCSPISGHRSVSWYQQTPGQGLQFLFEYFSETQRNKGNFPGRFSGRQFSNSRSEMNVSTLELGDSALYLCASSPGLTYEQYFGPGTRLTVT.

The CDR3 loop reads CASSQHRDRVNEKLFF. The DNA of the CDR3 is TGTGCCAGCAGCCAACACAGGGACAGGGTAAATGAAAAACTGTTTTTT. The chain is built from TRBV28 and TRBJ1-4; 9 nucleotides match TRBD1. Trimming cost V 6 bases and J 5 bases; bases outside gene matches: 10. The CDR3 extends over 16 amino acids. CDR1 and CDR2 from the germline V gene are MDHEN and SYDVKM.

CDR3 protein: CASSSGGRDSNQPQHF. CDR3 bases: TGTGCCAGCAGTTCCGGAGGCCGGGACAGCAATCAGCCCCAGCATTTT. The rearrangement uses TRBV28 and TRBJ1-5, with a possible D match to TRBD1 (5 bases). V was trimmed by 4 bases and J by 1 base, leaving 14 bases between them. Looked up from germline, CDR1 is MDHEN and CDR2 is SYDVKM. The CDR3 loop spans 16 amino acids.

The chain carries TRBV6-6 and TRBJ1-2; 10 bases align to TRBD1. Germline trimming cut 4 bases from V and 1 base from J; bases unmatched to any gene: 3. This CDR3 contains 15 residues. CDR1 is MNHNY and CDR2 is SVGAGI in the germline V gene (reference sequence). The CDR3 protein is CASSSWDRGNYGYTF. The CDR3 nucleotides read TGTGCCAGCAGTTCCTGGGACAGGGGTAACTATGGCTACACCTTC.

The chain uses TRBV19 and TRBJ1-2; D is ambiguous. CDR3 length: 14 amino acids. The V end was cut by 8 bases, the J end by 10 bases, with 23 bases between. The V gene's germline CDR1 is LNHDA and CDR2 SQIVND (reference sequence). The DNA for the CDR3 is TGTGCCAGTGCTCACCCGGTCAGCTCTCTGACCTACACCTTC. Translation gives CASAHPVSSLTYTF.

The J gene is TRBJ1-2, the V gene TRBV6-5; D uncertain. CDR1 MNHEY and CDR2 SVGAGI come from the germline V gene. The V end lost 6 bases, the J end lost 4 bases, and 15 bases lay between the germline ends. CDR3 length: 14 amino acids. CDR3 sequence (DNA): TGTGCCAGCAGCGACTCGGATCACCTCTATGGCTACACCTTC. Translation: CASSDSDHLYGYTF.

The chain couples TRBV5-4 to TRBJ2-7, with 7 bases matching TRBD2. CDR1 and CDR2 (germline): SGHNT, YYREEE (reference sequence). The CDR3 covers 15 residues. The V gene end was trimmed by 5 bases and the J gene end by 2 bases; junction bases not matched to a gene: 10. CDR3 loop: CASSPAAGVTYEQYF. The CDR3 DNA is TGTGCCAGCAGTCCGGCGGCGGGGGTTACCTACGAGCAGTACTTC.

The genes are TRBV6-5 and TRBJ1-2; 7 nucleotides align to TRBD1. Per germline, CDR1 MNHEY and CDR2 SVGAGI. The CDR3 runs 14 residues. With 2 bases clipped from V and 7 bases from J, the junction kept 7 bases outside the gene matches. The CDR3 protein is CASSYRDRVGGYTF. For the CDR3, the DNA is TGTGCCAGCAGTTACCGAGACAGGGTCGGTGGCTACACCTTC.

On this clone: The same CDR3 arises from other DNA sequences in this sample as well. The J gene is TRBJ2-1, the V gene TRBV7-9; 12 bases agree with TRBD2. This CDR3 has 15 amino acids. V was pared by 2 bases and J by 6 bases, with 2 bases of the junction left unmatched. Germline assignment: CDR1 SEHNR and CDR2 FQNEAQ (reference sequence). CDR3 loop: CASSLRLAGVNEQFF. The CDR3 nucleotides read TGTGCCAGCAGCTTACGACTAGCGGGGGTCAATGAGCAGTTCTTC.

Comment on this clone: Other DNA sequences in this specimen translate into the identical CDR3. This chain uses TRBV4-1 with TRBJ2-2; D may be TRBD1 or TRBD2 (5 bases each). Trimming removed 8 bases from V and 2 bases from J, with 9 bases in between. This CDR3 region has 13 residues. Germline V gene lookup returns CDR1 MGHRA and CDR2 YSYEKL. For the CDR3, the DNA is TGCGCCAGCGGGACGGCAAACACCGGGGAGCTGTTTTTT. Translated, it gives CASGTANTGELFF.

The V call is TRBV28, the J call TRBJ1-2; D gene unclear. V was clipped by 6 bases and J by 0 bases, with 11 bases between them. Looked up from germline, CDR1 is MDHEN and CDR2 is SYDVKM. This CDR3 region has 14 residues. The CDR3 loop is CASRSSSPNYGYTF. Here the CDR3 DNA reads TGTGCCAGCAGGTCCAGCAGTCCTAACTATGGCTACACCTTC.

J is TRBJ2-2 and V is TRBV5-1; TRBD1 is a possible D gene (7 bases). CDR1 is SGHRS, CDR2 YFSETQ, per germline. The CDR3 consists of 16 residues. V lost 4 bases and J lost 0, with 13 bases in between. This CDR3 reads CASSPQGGSNTGELFF. For the CDR3, the DNA is TGCGCCAGCAGCCCGCAGGGGGGCTCGAACACCGGGGAGCTGTTTTTT.

This chain uses TRBV25-1 with TRBJ2-3; TRBD1 or TRBD2 may be the D gene (6 bases each). Germline CDR1 is MGHDK and CDR2 is SYGVNS. There are 15 residues in the CDR3. Trimming took 1 base from V and 0 from J, leaving 8 bases between them. CDR3 loop: CASSEFGGSTDTQYF. The CDR3 DNA reads as TGTGCCAGCAGTGAATTCGGGGGCAGCACAGATACGCAGTATTTT.

V and J are TRBV29-1 and TRBJ2-3; D is possibly TRBD1 (5 bases). The CDR3 contains 12 residues. In germline, CDR1 is SQVTM, CDR2 ANQGSEA. V was trimmed by 4 bases and J by 4 bases, leaving 9 bases between them. The CDR3 loop is CSVGDSADTQYF. The CDR3 DNA reads TGCAGCGTTGGAGACAGTGCAGATACGCAGTATTTT.

A note on this clone: The same CDR3 is also encoded by other DNA sequences in this sample. This chain connects TRBV6-1 to TRBJ1-3; D ambiguous. The CDR3 length is 14 residues. The germline gives CDR1 MNHNS, CDR2 SASEGT. Trimming took 1 base from V and 0 from J, leaving 4 bases between them. The CDR3 sequence: CASSEVGSGNTIYF. The DNA for the CDR3 is TGTGCCAGCAGTGAAGTAGGCTCTGGAAACACCATATATTTT.

This clone came up once. The CDR3 nucleotides read TGTGCCAGCAGACCACAGGGGAACACTGAAGCTTTCTTT. Its protein product is CASRPQGNTEAFF. The gene calls are TRBV7-9 and TRBJ1-1; perhaps TRBD1 as D (6 bases). The length of the CDR3 is 13 residues. Deletions cut 6 bases from V and 1 base from J, with 9 bases between. Germline values: CDR1 SEHNR, CDR2 FQNEAQ (reference sequence).

This sequence joins TRBV9 and TRBJ2-5; D might be TRBD2 (5 bases). Trimming took 2 bases from V and 5 from J, leaving 13 bases between them. The CDR3 is made up of 14 amino acids. Looked up from germline, CDR1 is SGDLS and CDR2 is YYNGEE. The CDR3 loop is CASSVTPGWETQYF. Here the CDR3 DNA reads TGTGCCAGCAGCGTTACACCGGGATGGGAGACCCAGTACTTC.

The rearrangement links TRBV30 to TRBJ2-3; TRBD1 aligns across 10 bases. Trimming at V came to 1 base and at J to 2 bases, leaving 3 bases not matched to a gene. Germline CDR1 is GTSNPN and CDR2 is SVGIG (reference sequence). This CDR3 contains 15 residues. This CDR3 is CAWSGGQGYTDTQYF. The CDR3 nucleotides read TGTGCCTGGAGTGGGGGACAGGGGTACACAGATACGCAGTATTTT.

V usage is TRBV6-1 and J usage is TRBJ1-3; 7 bases align to TRBD1. CDR1 and CDR2 from the germline V gene are MNHNS and SASEGT. The V gene end was trimmed by 6 bases and the J gene end by 0 bases; junction bases not matched to a gene: 5. The CDR3 is 15 amino acids. The CDR3 DNA follows: TGTGCCAGCAGGGGGACAGTTTTCTCTGGAAACACCATATATTTT. As protein: CASRGTVFSGNTIYF.

This chain uses TRBV10-3 with TRBJ2-7; no clear D. Germline-derived CDR1 and CDR2 are ENHRY and SYGVKD. The CDR3 consists of 14 residues. Trimming cost V 6 bases and J 6 bases, with 18 bases left between them. CDR3 residues: CAIRVNLGVGEQYF. For the CDR3, the DNA is TGTGCCATCAGAGTCAACCTAGGAGTGGGCGAGCAGTACTTC.

The chain combines TRBV5-4 with TRBJ1-1; TRBD1 is a possible D gene (5 bases). The CDR3 has 13 amino acids. Germline values: CDR1 SGHNT, CDR2 YYREEE (reference sequence). V gave up 5 bases and J gave up 10 bases, with 18 bases separating them. The CDR3 DNA follows: TGTGCCAGCAGATTGATGTTCCAGGGTCGAGCTTTCTTT. Translated: CASRLMFQGRAFF.

J is TRBJ2-7 and V is TRBV10-3; 9 bases line up with TRBD1. Germline V gives CDR1 ENHRY, CDR2 SYGVKD. This CDR3 spans 15 amino acids. V gave up 6 bases and J gave up 2 bases; unmatched junction bases: 8. CDR3 sequence reads: CAISREQGAPYEQYF. The CDR3, as DNA: TGTGCCATCAGCCGGGAACAGGGGGCTCCCTACGAGCAGTACTTC.

This clone was seen more than once but under ten times. V gene TRBV30 combines with J gene TRBJ1-6; 7 nucleotides align to TRBD1. After removal of 3 bases from V and 9 bases from J, the junction contained 11 bases not matched to a gene. Germline V CDR1 and CDR2: GTSNPN, SVGIG (reference sequence). CDR3 length equals 15 residues. DNA of the CDR3: TGTGCCTGGAGAGCAGGGGGTACAGTGGGTTCACCCCTCCACTTT. It is translated as CAWRAGGTVGSPLHF.

The table lists this clone with a count of one. The chain joins TRBV25-1 to TRBJ2-1; TRBD1 might be the D (6 bases). In germline, CDR1 is MGHDK, CDR2 SYGVNS. CDR3 length equals 13 residues. V was clipped by 7 bases and J by 12 bases, with 19 bases between them. In DNA form, the CDR3 reads TGTGCCAGCATGGACGAGAGGTCCAGGGGGCAGTTCTTC. It translates to CASMDERSRGQFF.

The rearrangement joins TRBV5-4 to TRBJ2-5; D might be TRBD2 (5 bases). The CDR3 consists of 15 residues. The germline CDR1 and CDR2 sequences are SGHNT and YYREEE (reference sequence). With 1 base removed from V and 1 base from J, the gap between germline ends came to 11 bases. For the CDR3, the DNA is TGTGCCAGCAGCTTGTCGGGCGGGCCCCAAGAGACCCAGTACTTC. This gives the protein CASSLSGGPQETQYF.

Note on this clone: Other DNA sequences of this sample code for an identical CDR3. V gene TRBV18 combines with J gene TRBJ2-1, with 10 bases identical to TRBD1. V shed 3 bases, J shed 4 bases, and the junction held 0 bases outside the gene matches. Germline V gene data show CDR1 as KGHSH and CDR2 as LQKENI. This CDR3 contains 14 residues. CDR3 DNA: TGTGCCAGCTCACCGGGACAGGGGTACAATGAGCAGTTCTTC. Amino acids: CASSPGQGYNEQFF.

The rearrangement joins TRBV6-5 to TRBJ1-6; D gene unclear. The CDR3 has 14 amino acids. Germline assignment: CDR1 MNHEY and CDR2 SVGAGI. V was shortened by 2 bases and J by 6 bases, with 8 bases between the two germline ends. The CDR3 DNA reads TGTGCCAGCAGTTACCATCAACCTAATTCACCCCTCCACTTT. Amino acids: CASSYHQPNSPLHF.

The chain carries TRBV18 and TRBJ1-2, with D hard to call. The CDR3 is made up of 14 amino acids. CDR1 is KGHSH, CDR2 LQKENI, per germline. Deletions cut 2 bases from V and 0 bases from J, with 7 bases between. CDR3 in amino acids: CASSPGLANYGYTF. The CDR3 region has the DNA TGTGCCAGCTCACCAGGATTGGCTAACTATGGCTACACCTTC.

Concerning this clone: Other DNA sequences of this sample code for an identical CDR3. The chain links TRBV10-3 to TRBJ2-5, with D unclear. The V gene's germline CDR1 is ENHRY and CDR2 SYGVKD. V gave up 6 bases and J gave up 3 bases, with 5 bases separating them. CDR3 length equals 11 residues. The CDR3 nucleotides are TGTGCCATCAGGAGAGAAGAGACCCAGTACTTC. Translating it yields CAIRREETQYF.